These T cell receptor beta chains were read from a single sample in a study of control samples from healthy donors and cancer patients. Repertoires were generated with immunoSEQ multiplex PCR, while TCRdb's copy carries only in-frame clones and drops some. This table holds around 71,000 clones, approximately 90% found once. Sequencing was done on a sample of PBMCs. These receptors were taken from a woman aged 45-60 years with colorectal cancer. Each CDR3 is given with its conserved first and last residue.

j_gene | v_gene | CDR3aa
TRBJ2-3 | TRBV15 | CATQVGGADTQYF
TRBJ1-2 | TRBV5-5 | CASRSQGIYDYGYTF
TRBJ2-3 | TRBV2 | CASGRDSERTDTQYF
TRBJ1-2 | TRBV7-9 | CASSIVETASLWNGYTF
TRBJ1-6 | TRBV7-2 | CASIRSGTDNSPLHF
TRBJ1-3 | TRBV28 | CASSLDREGNTIYF
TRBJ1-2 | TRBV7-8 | CASSLRTSGSTGGRGYTF
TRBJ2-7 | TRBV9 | CASSVGAIGTGAHEQYF
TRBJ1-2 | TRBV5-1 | CASSPGGPGSYTF
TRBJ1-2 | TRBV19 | CASTSGWGVHVYGYTF
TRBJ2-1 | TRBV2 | CASSEGPEDILSSYNEQFF
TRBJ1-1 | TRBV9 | CASSVRAGNTEAFF
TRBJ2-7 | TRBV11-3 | CASSAGPSYEQYF
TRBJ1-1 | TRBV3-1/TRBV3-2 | CASSKTGTGGTEAFF
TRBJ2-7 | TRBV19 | CASSMIGARGYYEQYF
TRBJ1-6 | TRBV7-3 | CASSPTGESPLHF
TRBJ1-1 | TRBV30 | CACRGNTEAFF
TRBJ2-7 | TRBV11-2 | CASSLWPGTYEQYF